This record covers a single TCR beta chain. In the study's own analysis: Estimates of nucleated cell counts were drawn from the amplification of reference gene primers. Sequencing was performed with immunoSEQ multiplex PCR; in TCRdb, only in-frame clones are kept and a portion is missing. The V and J calls and clone size were taken over from that table, and D and trimming were inferred from the DNA. In the table there are 150,000 to 200,000 clones, under 80% of which are singletons. This CDR3 has 14 residues. The germline V gene encodes CDR1 SGHTA and CDR2 FQGTGA. V shed 4 bases and J shed 1 base, with 10 bases lying between them. The record originates from a study of blood T cell repertoires in COVID-19.

The rearrangement joins TRBV7-3 to TRBJ1-1, with D maybe TRBD1 (5 bases). Sequenced sample: peripheral blood. This clonotype was obtained from a man over 45 who had recovered from COVID-19. Here the CDR3 DNA reads TGTGCCAGCAGCTACCGGGGGGAGAACACTGAAGCTTTCTTT. Its protein product is CASSYRGENTEAFF.